Below are 12 T cell receptor beta chains sequenced from a single sample in a study of control samples from healthy donors and cancer patients (dated by TCRdb to 2018 to 2021). To prepare the library, the immunoSEQ multiplex PCR assay was applied. In TCRdb, the immuneACCESS table is reduced to in-frame sequences with V and J assigned. These tables do not hold every clone; where another copy was compared, an unresolved V gene accounts for under half, and the others remain unexplained. The sample table lists 98,000 or so clones, approximately 82% of them with a count of one. 6% to 8% of the sample is in the top ten clones. What was sequenced was blood. All receptors derive from a man aged 18 to 29 in good health.

This chain links TRBV7-7 with TRBJ2-5, with 9 bases lining up with TRBD1. V dropped 3 bases and J dropped 5; count of bases not matched to a gene: 10. The length of the CDR3 is 16 residues. Germline CDR1 SSHAT, CDR2 FNYEAQ (reference sequence). The CDR3 coding sequence is TGTGCCAGCAGCTTCGGGGGACAGGGAGGTATGGAGACCCAGTACTTC. This sequence encodes CASSFGGQGGMETQYF.

The rearrangement joins TRBV6-5 to TRBJ1-2; D ambiguous. The CDR3 spans 12 residues. Trimming left V 6 bases short and J 3 bases short, with 8 bases between. CDR1 MNHEY and CDR2 SVGAGI come from the germline V gene. The CDR3 loop reads CASSPADYGYTF. The DNA of the CDR3 is TGTGCCAGCAGCCCGGCAGACTATGGCTACACCTTC.

As to this clone: Distinct nucleotide sequences in the sample also encode this CDR3. This chain uses TRBV9 with TRBJ2-3; D gene unclear. The ends were cut back, 0 bases at V and 6 bases at J, with 2 bases in the middle. The length of the CDR3 is 11 residues. The V gene's germline CDR1 is SGDLS and CDR2 YYNGEE. The CDR3 here is CASSVEDTQYF. CDR3 nucleotides: TGTGCCAGCAGCGTAGAGGATACGCAGTATTTT.

The rearrangement uses TRBV16 and TRBJ1-3, with 7 bases lining up with TRBD1. The CDR3 is 14 residues long. The V gene's germline CDR1 is KGHSY and CDR2 FQNENV. V was pared by 4 bases and J by 4 bases, with 4 bases of the junction left unmatched. DNA for the CDR3: TGTGCCAGCAGCCTACAGGGGACGGGAAACACCATATATTTT. It translates to CASSLQGTGNTIYF.

The J gene is TRBJ1-1, the V gene TRBV7-6; the D is unclear. Trimming removed 0 bases from V and 4 bases from J, with 12 bases in between. This CDR3 is 15 amino acids long. From germline, CDR1 is SGHVS and CDR2 FNYEAQ. CDR3 DNA sequence: TGTGCCAGCAGCTTAGCGCGAGGTATCCGCACTGAAGCTTTCTTT. Protein sequence: CASSLARGIRTEAFF.

This chain's CDR3 is CAWSDRTGGGYTF. The CDR3 region has the DNA TGTGCCTGGAGTGACCGGACAGGGGGTGGCTACACCTTC. V gene TRBV30 combines with J gene TRBJ1-2, with TRBD1 matching 10 bases. The CDR3 runs to 13 residues. Germline-derived CDR1 and CDR2 are GTSNPN and SVGIG (reference sequence). The junction had 3 bases not matched to a gene; V was cut back by 1 base and J by 7 bases. Looking up the rest from reference TRBV30 and TRBJ1-2 gives the full variable domain: SQTIHQWPATLVQPVGSPLSLECTVEGTSNPNLYWYRQAAGRGLQLLFYSVGIGQISSEVPQNLSASRPQDRQFILSSKKLLLSDSGFYLCAWSDRTGGGYTFGSGTRLTVV.

Concerning this clone: Sequence at one end of the junction differs from germline and may be a read error. This chain connects TRBV7-9 to TRBJ2-6; 9 bases map to TRBD1. This CDR3 region has 18 residues. The germline V gene encodes CDR1 SEHNR and CDR2 FQNEAQ (reference sequence). For the CDR3, the DNA is TGTGCCAGCAGCTTAGAGGTTAGGGACAGGGCTGGGGCCGACGTCCTGACTTTC. Its translation: CASSLEVRDRAGADVLTF.

This clone occurred a few times. This sequence joins TRBV7-9 and TRBJ2-2; D tentatively reads TRBD1 or TRBD2 (6 bases each). This CDR3 contains 15 residues. From germline, CDR1 is SEHNR and CDR2 FQNEAQ (reference sequence). V was pared by 5 bases and J by 4 bases, with 14 bases between. This CDR3 is CASSPRGGGTGELFF. CDR3 DNA: TGTGCCAGCAGCCCCCGAGGGGGAGGCACCGGGGAGCTGTTTTTT.

This chain links TRBV19 with TRBJ2-2; D uncertain. The CDR3 totals 13 residues. The germline CDR1 and CDR2 sequences are LNHDA and SQIVND (reference sequence). V lost 4 bases to trimming and J lost 5 bases, with 8 bases between them. The DNA of the CDR3 is TGTGCCAGTAGTAAATTGGGAACCGGGGAGCTGTTTTTT. As protein: CASSKLGTGELFF. The complete variable domain, with remaining parts taken from reference TRBV19 and TRBJ2-2, reads DGGITQSPKYLFRKEGQNVTLSCEQNLNHDAMYWYRQDPGQGLRLIYYSQIVNDFQKGDIAEGYSVSREKKESFPLTVTSAQKNPTAFYLCASSKLGTGELFFGEGSRLTVL.

The CDR3, as DNA: TGTGCTGTTGACGACAGCTATAGCAATCAGCCCCAGCATTTT. Its protein product is CAVDDSYSNQPQHF. The rearrangement joins TRBV12-5 to TRBJ1-5; D is possibly TRBD1 (5 bases). CDR1 and CDR2 (germline): LGHNT, FRNRAP. The CDR3 extends over 14 amino acids. Trimming removed 11 bases at V and 0 bases at J, with 14 bases between.

In its sample, this clone was seen once. This chain joins TRBV6-2 or TRBV6-3 and TRBJ1-5, with 8 bases matching TRBD1. The CDR3 has 13 residues. Trimming cost V 5 bases and J 7 bases; bases outside gene matches: 4. Germline V gives CDR1 MNHEY, CDR2 SVGEGT. CDR3 amino acids: CASSTTGEQPQHF. CDR3 DNA sequence: TGTGCCAGCAGTACGACAGGGGAGCAGCCCCAGCATTTT.

DNA for the CDR3: TGTGCCAGTAGTCCGGGACAGGGTTTGACTGAAGCTTTCTTT. Translating gives CASSPGQGLTEAFF. The rearrangement uses TRBV19 and TRBJ1-1; 9 bases match TRBD1. V gave up 5 bases and J gave up 5 bases; unmatched junction bases: 6. The CDR3 spans 14 residues. CDR1 LNHDA and CDR2 SQIVND come from the germline V gene (reference sequence). Looking up the rest from reference TRBV19 and TRBJ1-1 gives the full variable domain: DGGITQSPKYLFRKEGQNVTLSCEQNLNHDAMYWYRQDPGQGLRLIYYSQIVNDFQKGDIAEGYSVSREKKESFPLTVTSAQKNPTAFYLCASSPGQGLTEAFFGQGTRLTVV.